The T cell receptor (beta chain) under discussion was sequenced for a study of shared clonotypes between healthy human individuals. Study overall: The donors, two women and a few men, were aged 18 to 49. Three plates each covered CD4 naive and memory; CD8 naive two, CD8 memory one. Study-wide results and caveats: Rarefaction analysis demonstrated incomplete sorted-subset sequencing notwithstanding large depth. A few donors shared around 5.1% of their naive CD4 clonotypes.

The repertoire was sequenced with immunoSEQ multiplex PCR; TCRdb's copy has only in-frame clones and lacks some. The sample lists over 2 million clones, roughly 94% occurring once. The CDR3 totals 15 residues. The J segment lost 5 bases and the V segment lost 1 base, leaving 4 bases of the junction unmatched. The germline gives CDR1 LNHNV, CDR2 YYDKDF (reference sequence). The naive CD8 population came from CD45RO-negative cells selected for CCR7, without terminally differentiated effector memory CD45RA+ cells. In regard to this clone: Its antigen is unknown.

The rearrangement links TRBV15 to TRBJ2-5; TRBD1 aligns across 10 bases. The origin of this receptor is a man in his late teens or twenties in good health. Sequencing input: naive CD8+ T cells sorted from blood. CDR3 bases: TGTGCCACCAGCAGAGGCCCGGGACAGGGGGAGACCCAGTACTTC. It yields the protein CATSRGPGQGETQYF.